Shown below are 5 T cell receptor beta chains from a single sample sequenced in a study of blood T cell repertoires in COVID-19. The data were produced by immunoSEQ multiplex PCR, yet TCRdb's version contains in-frame clones alone and is incomplete. The sample carries about 330,000 clones, nearly 90% recorded once. Sequencing input: PBMCs or T cells enriched from blood (not recorded which). The receptors come from a woman in her twenties or thirties who had recovered from COVID-19.

The chain uses TRBV30 and TRBJ1-2, with D hard to call. The CDR3 runs 17 residues. Per the germline V gene, CDR1 is GTSNPN and CDR2 is SVGIG (reference sequence). Trimming took 4 bases from V and 3 from J, leaving 24 bases between them. CDR3 sequence: CAWTGFLLGARDYGYTF. The CDR3 DNA follows: TGTGCCTGGACCGGGTTTTTACTGGGAGCCAGAGACTATGGCTACACCTTC.

The V call is TRBV28, the J call TRBJ1-3, with a possible D match to TRBD1 (6 bases). The germline V gene encodes CDR1 MDHEN and CDR2 SYDVKM. The CDR3 consists of 15 residues. The ends were cut back, 7 bases at V and 0 bases at J, with 13 bases in the middle. The CDR3 sequence: CASMIHRVSGNTIYF. Written as DNA, the CDR3 is TGTGCCAGCATGATACACAGGGTCTCTGGAAACACCATATATTTT.

The rearrangement uses TRBV2 and TRBJ2-7; weak D call: TRBD1 (5 bases). The germline CDR1 and CDR2 sequences are SNHLY and FYNNEI. The V gene lost 6 bases and the J gene lost 2 bases, with 17 bases spanning the gap. The CDR3 is 15 amino acids. The CDR3 DNA is TGTGCCAGCAGCGCCCGGCCAGGGCCAACCTACGAGCAGTACTTC. This translates into CASSARPGPTYEQYF.

This chain joins TRBV4-3 and TRBJ2-7, with 7 bases lining up with TRBD2. This CDR3 has 19 amino acids. The V and J ends lost 0 bases and 6 bases, in that order; junction bases with no gene match: 20. In germline, CDR1 is LGHNA, CDR2 YSLEER. The CDR3 nucleotides read TGCGCCAGCAGCCAAGACCCGAAACTAACCCAGCAAGGGGAGGGCGAGCAGTACTTC. Translated, it gives CASSQDPKLTQQGEGEQYF.

The chain has TRBV12-2 and TRBJ1-6; the table's D call, TRBD1, was not checked against the DNA. TRBV12-2 is annotated as a pseudogene. The length of the CDR3 is 10 residues. The CDR3 region has the DNA TGTGCTTTATCCAGGGGACCCCTCCACTTT. This translates into CALSRGPLHF.